This TCR beta chain was recorded in a study of blood T cell repertoires in COVID-19. Study details: Samples taken during acute and convalescent COVID-19 were collected in the United States, Italy and Spain. Sources were T cells, B-cell-depleted T cells, or PBMCs; the material itself was cDNA or gDNA.

V was pared by 4 bases and J by 4 bases, with 17 bases between. The V gene's germline CDR1 is MNHEY and CDR2 SMNVEV (reference sequence). This CDR3 spans 15 amino acids. In the authors' methods: Amplification of reference gene primers provided the estimated nucleated cell counts. Clones were sequenced by immunoSEQ multiplex PCR, and TCRdb holds only the in-frame ones, with some missing. From that table come the V and J calls and clone size; the DNA was used to work out D and trimming. The table includes approximately 130,000 clones, 85% to 90% detected once. The rearrangement uses TRBV27 and TRBJ2-7; D perhaps matches TRBD1 (5 bases). The sample consisted of peripheral blood. This TCR derives from a man in his 70s with active or convalescent COVID-19. The CDR3, as DNA: TGTGCCAGCAGTTCGCCCTGGGCAGGGATTTACGAGCAGTACTTC. This encodes CASSSPWAGIYEQYF.